This T cell receptor beta chain emerged from a study of T cells in Graves' hyperthyroidism and ophthalmopathy. The V and J ends lost 2 bases and 8 bases, in that order; junction bases with no gene match: 7. This CDR3 has 15 amino acids. Germline V gene sequence: CDR1 SGHVS, CDR2 FQNEAQ. This clonotype turned up a few times. The antigen remains unidentified. Pregnant or lactating patients were excluded, as were those with uncontrolled infection or other autoimmune disease. Blood was obtained at the first hyperthyroidism diagnosis, which preceded any ophthalmopathy symptoms. Fresh 10 ml peripheral blood yielded PBMCs. RNA transcripts were the template for amplifying TCR beta CDR3 regions. RT-PCR in the first round (using the HTBI primer set) targeted the TCR CDR3. TCRdb fed the multiplex PCR reads into MiXCR, producing one record per CDR3 protein. Of around 250,000 distinct CDR3 sequences listed, approximately 14% were seen once; the top ten hold 13%.

Study observations and caveats: Using 13 V-J features, a model discriminated ophthalmopathy from stable hyperthyroidism.

Input material: blood. This receptor was identified in a woman between 35 and 50 years old with Graves' hyperthyroidism that later progressed to Graves' ophthalmopathy. The V and J genes are TRBV7-8 and TRBJ2-1, with TRBD2 matching 9 bases. The CDR3 reads CASSLFRGTSYEQFF. DNA of the CDR3: TGTGCCAGCAGCTTATTTCGCGGGACTAGCTATGAGCAGTTCTTC.